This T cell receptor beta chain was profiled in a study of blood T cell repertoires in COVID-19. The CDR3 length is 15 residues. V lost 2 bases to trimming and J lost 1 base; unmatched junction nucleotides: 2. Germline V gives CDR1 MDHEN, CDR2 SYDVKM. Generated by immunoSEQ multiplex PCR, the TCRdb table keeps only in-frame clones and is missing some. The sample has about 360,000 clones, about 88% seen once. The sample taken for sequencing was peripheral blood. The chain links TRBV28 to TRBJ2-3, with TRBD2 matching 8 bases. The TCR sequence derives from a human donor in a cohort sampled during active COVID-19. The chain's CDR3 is CASSLVTSGTDTQYF. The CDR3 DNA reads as TGTGCCAGCAGTTTAGTGACTAGCGGCACAGATACGCAGTATTTT.